Presented here are 21 T cell receptor beta chains from one specimen sequenced in a study of blood T cell repertoires in COVID-19. Produced via immunoSEQ multiplex PCR; TCRdb's table is partial and in-frame only. This table holds some 160,000 clones, more than 75% found once. Sequencing used peripheral blood. These receptors came from a man aged 50 to 60 who had recovered from COVID-19.

The CDR3 bases are TGTGCCAGCAGCTTAGGACAGGATAATGGCTACACCTTC. Translating gives CASSLGQDNGYTF. The V gene is TRBV7-9, the J gene TRBJ1-2, with D tentatively TRBD1 (6 bases). Germline CDR1 is SEHNR and CDR2 is FQNEAQ (reference sequence). This CDR3 has 13 residues. V lost 1 base, J lost 6 bases, and 9 bases lay in between.

The chain carries TRBV7-2 and TRBJ1-5, with D possibly TRBD1 on 6 matching bases. This CDR3 has 15 amino acids. V was trimmed by 1 base and J by 7 bases, leaving 14 bases between them. The V gene's germline CDR1 is SGHTA and CDR2 FQGNSA. CDR3 nucleotide sequence: TGTGCCAGCAGCTTAGGCAGGGGATTGGGACAGCCCCAGCATTTT. Amino acids: CASSLGRGLGQPQHF.

This clone appeared once. This chain connects TRBV11-2 to TRBJ2-4; TRBD2 might be the D (5 bases). This CDR3 region has 16 residues. V was clipped by 0 bases and J by 0 bases, with 9 bases between them. In germline, CDR1 is SGHAT, CDR2 FQNNGV. CDR3 protein: CASSLDGGLAKNIQYF. The CDR3 region has the DNA TGTGCCAGCAGCTTAGATGGCGGACTAGCCAAAAACATTCAGTACTTC. The whole variable domain, remainder taken from reference TRBV11-2 and TRBJ2-4, is EAGVAQSPRYKIIEKRQSVAFWCNPISGHATLYWYQQILGQGPKLLIQFQNNGVVDDSQLPKDRFSAERLKGVDSTLKIQPAKLEDSAVYLCASSLDGGLAKNIQYFGAGTRLSVL.

The J gene is TRBJ1-3, the V gene TRBV7-8, with no clear D. The germline V gene encodes CDR1 SGHVS and CDR2 FQNEAQ. V was cut by 4 bases and J by 0 bases, with 19 bases left in between. The length of the CDR3 is 18 residues. The CDR3 here is CASSYGVGGSFSGNTIYF. In nucleotides, the CDR3 is TGTGCCAGCAGCTACGGCGTCGGAGGCTCCTTCTCTGGAAACACCATATATTTT.

The V gene is TRBV7-2, the J gene TRBJ1-3; D remains unclear. The CDR3 sequence is 14 residues long. V was cut by 0 bases and J by 3 bases, with 6 bases left in between. The germline V gene has CDR1 SGHTA and CDR2 FQGNSA. The CDR3 sequence: CASSLAYGGNTIYF. The CDR3 bases are TGTGCCAGCAGCTTAGCTTACGGTGGAAACACCATATATTTT.

The CDR3 bases are TGTGCCAGCGCCAAGGACAGGGGATCCTACAATGAGCAGTTCTTC. Translation: CASAKDRGSYNEQFF. The rearrangement links TRBV27 to TRBJ2-1, with 9 bases that match TRBD1. The trim removed 8 bases at V and 1 base at J, leaving 6 bases unmatched. CDR3 length: 15 amino acids. From germline, CDR1 is MNHEY and CDR2 SMNVEV (reference sequence).

The rearrangement links TRBV14 to TRBJ2-7; D possibly corresponds to TRBD1 (6 bases). Trimming removed 5 bases at V and 4 bases at J, with 18 bases between. Germline V gene lookup returns CDR1 SGHDN and CDR2 FVKESK. The CDR3 runs to 15 residues. CDR3 region: CASSIQQGIAYEQYF. CDR3 in DNA: TGTGCCAGCAGCATACAGCAGGGGATCGCGTACGAGCAGTACTTC.

V is TRBV7-9 and J is TRBJ2-5, with 10 bases identical to TRBD2. Trimming at V came to 1 base and at J to 5 bases, leaving 10 bases not matched to a gene. The CDR3 consists of 17 residues. Germline CDR1 and CDR2: SEHNR and FQNEAQ (reference sequence). The CDR3 sequence: CASSLVSSGGPRETQYF. The CDR3 coding sequence is TGTGCCAGCAGCTTAGTTAGTAGCGGGGGGCCGCGGGAGACCCAGTACTTC.

The chain links TRBV19 to TRBJ2-1; 9 nucleotides align to TRBD2. V lost 4 bases, J lost 2 bases, and 9 bases stayed unmatched. Germline V lookup: CDR1 LNHDA, CDR2 SQIVND (reference sequence). The CDR3 length is 17 residues. CDR3 in DNA: TGTGCCAGTAGTACCGCCTCTGCTAGCGGGGCCTACAATGAGCAGTTCTTC. Protein: CASSTASASGAYNEQFF. Full variable domain (rest looked up from reference TRBV19 and TRBJ2-1): DGGITQSPKYLFRKEGQNVTLSCEQNLNHDAMYWYRQDPGQGLRLIYYSQIVNDFQKGDIAEGYSVSREKKESFPLTVTSAQKNPTAFYLCASSTASASGAYNEQFFGPGTRLTVL.

DNA of the CDR3: TGCGCCAGCGGGCCGACGGGACTAGCGACCGGGGAGCTGTTTTTT. Its translation: CASGPTGLATGELFF. V is TRBV10-2 and J is TRBJ2-2; 10 bases are shared with TRBD2. Trimming removed 8 bases from V and 5 bases from J; junction bases left unmatched: 8. Looked up from germline, CDR1 is WSHSY and CDR2 is SAAADI. The CDR3 consists of 15 residues.

The chain carries TRBV7-9 and TRBJ2-2; D is perhaps TRBD2 (6 bases). The CDR3 has 16 residues. The germline V gene encodes CDR1 SEHNR and CDR2 FQNEAQ (reference sequence). Trimming removed 2 bases from V and 7 bases from J, with 17 bases in between. DNA of the CDR3: TGTGCCAGCAGCTTACGGCAGGGAGGTCTGCACGGGGAGCTGTTTTTT. Its protein is CASSLRQGGLHGELFF.

The chain uses TRBV7-2 and TRBJ2-7; 8 bases map to TRBD1. In germline, CDR1 is SGHTA, CDR2 FQGNSA. The V segment lost 5 bases and the J segment 4 bases; nucleotides outside the gene matches: 7. The CDR3 loop spans 14 amino acids. DNA of the CDR3: TGTGCCAGCAGCCCAAGACAGGGGTGGTACGAGCAGTACTTC. Encoded protein: CASSPRQGWYEQYF.

This rearrangement joins TRBV18 to TRBJ2-1; D is undetermined. The CDR3 has 11 amino acids. CDR1 KGHSH and CDR2 LQKENI come from the germline V gene. With 2 bases removed from V and 9 bases from J, the gap between germline ends came to 5 bases. The CDR3 protein is CASSPTIEQFF. The CDR3 bases are TGTGCCAGCTCACCAACAATTGAGCAGTTCTTC.

V gene TRBV7-2 combines with J gene TRBJ2-7; possible D gene TRBD2, 5 bases. V was trimmed by 0 bases and J by 6 bases, leaving 15 bases between them. The CDR3 has 15 amino acids. CDR1 SGHTA and CDR2 FQGNSA come from the germline V gene. CDR3 sequence reads: CASSLASVSRSEQYF. CDR3 sequence (DNA): TGTGCCAGCAGCTTAGCTAGCGTCTCTCGAAGCGAGCAGTACTTC. Combining the CDR3 with reference TRBV7-2 and TRBJ2-7 gives the whole variable domain GAGVSQSPSNKVTEKGKDVELRCDPISGHTALYWYRQSLGQGLEFLIYFQGNSAPDKSGLPSDRFSAERTGGSVSTLTIQRTQQEDSAVYLCASSLASVSRSEQYFGPGTRLTVT.

Turning to this clone: The same CDR3 is also encoded by other DNA sequences in this sample. This chain connects TRBV5-1 to TRBJ2-5, with 8 bases fitting TRBD1. Germline CDR1 SGHRS, CDR2 YFSETQ. The CDR3 contains 14 residues. Losses at the gene ends were 0 bases for V and 4 bases for J; bases not matched to a gene: 2. The CDR3 loop reads CASSLARGRETQYF. The CDR3 nucleotides are TGCGCCAGCAGCTTGGCCAGGGGGCGAGAGACCCAGTACTTC.

V gene TRBV7-2 combines with J gene TRBJ2-2, with 8 bases identical to TRBD1. V trimming: 3 bases; J trimming: 4 bases; junction bases outside the gene matches: 4. The CDR3 sequence is 15 residues long. Germline CDR1 reads SGHTA; CDR2 reads FQGNSA. CDR3 sequence: CASSLQGAGTGELFF. The CDR3 DNA reads as TGTGCCAGCAGCTTGCAGGGGGCAGGCACCGGGGAGCTGTTTTTT.

The gene calls are TRBV2 and TRBJ1-1, with 7 bases identical to TRBD1. J was trimmed by 4 bases and V by 6 bases; bases with no gene match: 5. This CDR3 has 13 residues. CDR1 is SNHLY and CDR2 is FYNNEI in the germline V gene. CDR3 sequence reads: CASSAHRGTEAFF. The CDR3 coding sequence is TGTGCCAGCAGCGCGCACAGGGGCACTGAAGCTTTCTTT.

This chain links TRBV5-4 with TRBJ1-2; TRBD1 matches 8 bases. Germline assignment: CDR1 SGHNT and CDR2 YYREEE (reference sequence). The CDR3 length is 15 residues. Losses at the gene ends were 4 bases for V and 4 bases for J; bases not matched to a gene: 9. The CDR3 DNA reads as TGTGCCAGCAGCCCGATTGGACAGGGAGCCTATGGCTACACCTTC. It translates to CASSPIGQGAYGYTF.

V is TRBV4-3 and J is TRBJ1-3; D gene uncertain. The CDR3 is 18 amino acids. V was shortened by 0 bases and J by 0 bases, with 15 bases between the two germline ends. Germline V lookup: CDR1 LGHNA, CDR2 YSLEER. CDR3: CASSQELEAASSGNTIYF. CDR3 in DNA: TGCGCCAGCAGCCAAGAGTTGGAGGCGGCGAGCTCTGGAAACACCATATATTTT.

A single count supports this clone. The chain couples TRBV19 to TRBJ2-7; possibly TRBD1 for D (6 bases). The CDR3 runs 13 residues. Germline assignment: CDR1 LNHDA and CDR2 SQIVND (reference sequence). V lost 5 bases, J lost 6 bases, and 14 bases lay in between. CDR3 sequence reads: CASSPGHRAEQYF. The CDR3, as DNA: TGTGCCAGTAGTCCCGGACACAGGGCCGAGCAGTACTTC.

The V gene is TRBV7-2, the J gene TRBJ1-5; D may be TRBD1 (6 bases). CDR1 and CDR2 from the germline V gene are SGHTA and FQGNSA. The CDR3 runs 13 residues. The V and J ends lost 6 bases and 3 bases respectively, with 9 bases between them. DNA of the CDR3: TGTGCCAGCAGACAGGGACACAATCAGCCCCAGCATTTT. The encoded protein is CASRQGHNQPQHF. The variable domain in full, completed from reference TRBV7-2 and TRBJ1-5, reads GAGVSQSPSNKVTEKGKDVELRCDPISGHTALYWYRQSLGQGLEFLIYFQGNSAPDKSGLPSDRFSAERTGGSVSTLTIQRTQQEDSAVYLCASRQGHNQPQHFGDGTRLSIL.